The next 18 T cell receptor beta chains were all read from a single sample in a study of technical replicates of blood from a handful of donors (dated by TCRdb to between 2016 and 2019). Library generation was performed with the immunoSEQ multiplex PCR assay. In its TCRdb copy, this immuneACCESS table keeps in-frame sequences only and misses some clones. Where compared with another copy, unresolved V genes explain less than half of these, and the others have no known cause. Present in this sample are over 50,000 clones, 70% to 90% of which were seen just once. The top ten hold under 6.5% of the sample. The sequenced sample consisted of PBMCs. The receptors originated from a human donor in good health. Some clones in this sample may be carry-over from other donors' samples.

This sequence joins TRBV5-6 and TRBJ2-1; 8 bases agree with TRBD1. The CDR3 runs to 12 residues. The V gene's germline CDR1 is SGHDT and CDR2 YYEEEE. V shed 4 bases, J shed 10 bases, and the junction held 4 bases outside the gene matches. The CDR3 region has the DNA TGTGCCAGCAGCATGACAGGGGAGGAGCAGTTCTTC. Its translation is CASSMTGEEQFF.

The CDR3 loop is CASSTGLAHEQFF. For the CDR3, the DNA is TGTGCCAGCAGCACCGGACTAGCCCATGAGCAGTTCTTC. V is TRBV11-2 and J is TRBJ2-1; 8 bases agree with TRBD2. The germline V gene has CDR1 SGHAT and CDR2 FQNNGV. The CDR3 consists of 13 residues. After removal of 5 bases from V and 8 bases from J, the junction contained 5 bases not matched to a gene.

The rearrangement uses TRBV7-6 and TRBJ2-1; D call uncertain. V was pared by 5 bases and J by 0 bases, with 14 bases between. This CDR3 comprises 16 residues. Germline V CDR1 and CDR2: SGHVS, FNYEAQ. The DNA of the CDR3 is TGTGCCAGCAGCCCAAGGTGGAGAAGCTCCTACAATGAGCAGTTCTTC. Translating it yields CASSPRWRSSYNEQFF.

V and J are TRBV6-5 and TRBJ1-5; no firm D call. Trimming cost V 4 bases and J 9 bases, with 13 bases left between them. This CDR3 comprises 13 residues. Germline assignment: CDR1 MNHEY and CDR2 SVGAGI. In DNA, the CDR3 is TGTGCCAGCAGTTCCACGCGCCTCTGGCCCCAGCATTTT. Its translation: CASSSTRLWPQHF.

The count of this clone is one. This rearrangement joins TRBV5-1 to TRBJ2-7; 7 positions agree with TRBD2. Trimming at V came to 4 bases and at J to 5 bases, leaving 9 bases not matched to a gene. This CDR3 is 14 amino acids long. Germline assignment: CDR1 SGHRS and CDR2 YFSETQ. The CDR3 loop reads CASSPQGGSDEQYF. In nucleotides, the CDR3 is TGCGCCAGCAGCCCCCAGGGCGGGAGCGACGAGCAGTACTTC. The entire variable domain, with the rest obtained from reference TRBV5-1 and TRBJ2-7, is as follows: KAGVTQTPRYLIKTRGQQVTLSCSPISGHRSVSWYQQTPGQGLQFLFEYFSETQRNKGNFPGRFSGRQFSNSRSEMNVSTLELGDSALYLCASSPQGGSDEQYFGPGTRLTVT.

J is TRBJ1-2 and V is TRBV6-6, with D possibly TRBD1 on 5 matching bases. There are 15 residues in the CDR3. Trimming took off 2 bases at V and 8 bases at J, with 18 bases between the two ends. Germline V gene lookup returns CDR1 MNHNY and CDR2 SVGAGI (reference sequence). CDR3 bases: TGTGCCAGCAGTTACGACAGCTCTACCCGTGGCGGCTACACCTTC. This codes for CASSYDSSTRGGYTF.

This chain joins TRBV5-6 and TRBJ2-7; D uncertain. Trimming removed 4 bases at V and 3 bases at J, with 5 bases between. There are 11 residues in the CDR3. Looked up from germline, CDR1 is SGHDT and CDR2 is YYEEEE. In DNA, the CDR3 is TGTGCCAGCAGCCTAAACTACGAGCAGTACTTC. This codes for CASSLNYEQYF.

This clone turned up a few times. V and J are TRBV4-1 and TRBJ1-1; no definite D call. V was trimmed by 1 base and J by 0 bases, leaving 9 bases between them. Per germline, CDR1 MGHRA and CDR2 YSYEKL. The CDR3 sequence is 15 residues long. The CDR3 DNA reads as TGCGCCAGCAGCCAAGGAGTAAATCTGAACACTGAAGCTTTCTTT. Translating gives CASSQGVNLNTEAFF.

The V gene is TRBV18, the J gene TRBJ2-1; 7 bases map to TRBD2. Trimming took 3 bases from V and 10 from J; bases not matched to a gene: 6. Germline CDR1 reads KGHSH; CDR2 reads LQKENI. The length of the CDR3 is 13 residues. DNA of the CDR3: TGTGCCAGCTCACCCCCCTGGGGACTAGAGCAGTTCTTC. Residues: CASSPPWGLEQFF.

V and J are TRBV5-1 and TRBJ2-7, with TRBD2 matching 13 bases. This CDR3 comprises 15 residues. Germline V gene lookup returns CDR1 SGHRS and CDR2 YFSETQ. Trimming at V came to 0 bases and at J to 5 bases, leaving 2 bases not matched to a gene. CDR3 amino acids: CASSLGTSGSHEQYF. The DNA of the CDR3 is TGCGCCAGCAGCTTGGGGACTAGCGGGAGTCACGAGCAGTACTTC.

V usage is TRBV4-2 and J usage is TRBJ1-2, with D perhaps TRBD1 (5 bases). Trimming removed 4 bases at V and 5 bases at J, with 14 bases between. This CDR3 is 14 amino acids long. In germline, CDR1 is LGHNA, CDR2 YNFKEQ. The CDR3 coding sequence is TGTGCCAGCAGCCCTGCGACAGAGTCATATGGCTACACCTTC. As protein: CASSPATESYGYTF.

V and J are TRBV30 and TRBJ2-2; a possible D gene is TRBD1 (5 bases). The germline CDR1 and CDR2 sequences are GTSNPN and SVGIG (reference sequence). There are 18 residues in the CDR3. V shed 0 bases and J shed 3 bases, with 20 bases lying between them. CDR3 amino acids: CAWSVPRHRGSDTGELFF. In nucleotides, the CDR3 is TGTGCCTGGAGTGTACCACGACATAGGGGATCGGACACCGGGGAGCTGTTTTTT.

The V and J genes are TRBV6-4 and TRBJ1-3; no clear D. Trimming pared 6 bases from V and 4 bases from J, leaving 10 bases between. This CDR3 has 13 amino acids. The V gene's germline CDR1 is MRHNA and CDR2 SNTAGT. CDR3: CASRRQPGNTIYF. In DNA form, the CDR3 reads TGTGCCAGCAGGCGACAACCCGGAAACACCATATATTTT.

This chain uses TRBV10-3 with TRBJ1-2; the D gene is possibly TRBD1 (5 bases). The germline CDR1 and CDR2 sequences are ENHRY and SYGVKD. V gave up 6 bases and J gave up 3 bases, with 14 bases separating them. CDR3 size: 14 residues. The CDR3 region has the DNA TGTGCCATCAGGGATTACGGGGGGGACTATGGCTACACCTTC. Protein product: CAIRDYGGDYGYTF.

This clone came up once. In nucleotides, the CDR3 is TGCGCCAGCAGCCGAAATACAGGGACCTACGAGCAGTACTTC. It specifies CASSRNTGTYEQYF. The chain couples TRBV4-3 to TRBJ2-7; possibly TRBD1 for D (6 bases). The V end lost 4 bases, the J end lost 2 bases, and 12 bases lay between the germline ends. The germline gives CDR1 LGHNA, CDR2 YSLEER. The CDR3 extends over 14 amino acids.

The J gene is TRBJ2-7, the V gene TRBV9; D is perhaps TRBD1 (5 bases). The CDR3 consists of 14 residues. The germline V gene encodes CDR1 SGDLS and CDR2 YYNGEE. Trimming cost V 0 bases and J 2 bases, with 9 bases left between them. The CDR3 nucleotides are TGTGCCAGCAGCGTAGGCAGGGCCCCCTACGAGCAGTACTTC. It encodes CASSVGRAPYEQYF.

The genes are TRBV5-1 and TRBJ2-7; 12 bases align to TRBD1. This CDR3 has 15 residues. Germline V gene lookup returns CDR1 SGHRS and CDR2 YFSETQ. The V segment lost 1 base and the J segment 6 bases; nucleotides outside the gene matches: 5. The CDR3 region has the DNA TGCGCCAGCAGCTTGAAGGGACAGGGGGCTCGCGAGCAGTACTTC. Its protein product is CASSLKGQGAREQYF.

The rearrangement uses TRBV7-2 and TRBJ2-7; D uncertain. CDR1 and CDR2 from the germline V gene are SGHTA and FQGNSA. Between the trimmed V and J ends, which lost 5 bases and 3 bases, there was a span of 8 bases. There are 12 residues in the CDR3. The CDR3 DNA reads as TGTGCCAGCAGCACTTCGGGCTACGAGCAGTACTTC. Translation: CASSTSGYEQYF.